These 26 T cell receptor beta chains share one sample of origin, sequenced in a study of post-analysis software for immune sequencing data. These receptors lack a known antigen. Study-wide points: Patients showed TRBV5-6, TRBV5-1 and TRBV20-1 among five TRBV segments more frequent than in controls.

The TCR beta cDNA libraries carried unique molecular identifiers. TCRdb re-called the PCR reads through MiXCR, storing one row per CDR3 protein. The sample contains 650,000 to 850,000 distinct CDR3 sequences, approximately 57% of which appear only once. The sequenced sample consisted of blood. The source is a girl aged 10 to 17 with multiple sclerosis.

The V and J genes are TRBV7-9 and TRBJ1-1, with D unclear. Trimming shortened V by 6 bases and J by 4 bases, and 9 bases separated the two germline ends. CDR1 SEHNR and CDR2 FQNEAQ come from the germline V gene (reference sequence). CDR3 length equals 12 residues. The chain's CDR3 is CASRSDTTEAFF. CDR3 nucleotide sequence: TGTGCCAGCAGGTCCGACACCACTGAAGCTTTCTTT.

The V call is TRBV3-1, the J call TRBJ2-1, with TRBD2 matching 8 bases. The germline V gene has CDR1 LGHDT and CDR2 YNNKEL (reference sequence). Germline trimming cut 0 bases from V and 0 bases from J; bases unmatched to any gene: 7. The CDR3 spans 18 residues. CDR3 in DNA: TGTGCCAGCAGCCAAGATATACGTGGGACTAGCTCCTACAATGAGCAGTTCTTC. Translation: CASSQDIRGTSSYNEQFF.

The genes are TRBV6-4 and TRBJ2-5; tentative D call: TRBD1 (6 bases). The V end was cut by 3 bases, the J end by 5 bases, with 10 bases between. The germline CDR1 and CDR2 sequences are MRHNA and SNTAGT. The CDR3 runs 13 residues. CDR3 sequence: CASSEQGSETQYF. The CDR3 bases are TGTGCCAGCAGTGAACAGGGTTCCGAGACCCAGTACTTC.

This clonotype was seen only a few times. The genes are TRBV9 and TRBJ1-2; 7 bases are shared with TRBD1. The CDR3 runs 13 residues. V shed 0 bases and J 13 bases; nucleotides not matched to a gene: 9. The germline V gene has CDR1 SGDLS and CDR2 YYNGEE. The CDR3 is CASSVGGTDVCTF. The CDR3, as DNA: TGTGCCAGCAGCGTAGGGGGGACAGACGTATGCACCTTC.

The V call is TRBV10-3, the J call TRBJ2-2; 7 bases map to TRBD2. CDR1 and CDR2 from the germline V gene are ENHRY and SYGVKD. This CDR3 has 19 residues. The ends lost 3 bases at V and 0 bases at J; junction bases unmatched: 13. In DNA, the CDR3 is TGTGCCATCAGTGATGCCCTAGCGGTTACCGTCGCGAACACCGGGGAGCTGTTTTTT. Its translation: CAISDALAVTVANTGELFF.

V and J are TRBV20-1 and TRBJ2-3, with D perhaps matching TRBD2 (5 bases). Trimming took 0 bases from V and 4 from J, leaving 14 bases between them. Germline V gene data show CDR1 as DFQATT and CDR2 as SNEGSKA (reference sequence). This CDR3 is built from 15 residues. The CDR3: CSARDPGGFADTQYF. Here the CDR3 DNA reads TGCAGTGCTAGAGATCCAGGCGGGTTCGCAGATACGCAGTATTTT.

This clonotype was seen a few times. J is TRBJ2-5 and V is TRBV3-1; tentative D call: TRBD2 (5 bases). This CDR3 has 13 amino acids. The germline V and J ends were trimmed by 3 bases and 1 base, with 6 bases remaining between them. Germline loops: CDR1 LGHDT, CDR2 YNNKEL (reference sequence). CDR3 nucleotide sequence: TGTGCCAGCAGCCAGAGCGGCCAAGAGACCCAGTACTTC. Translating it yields CASSQSGQETQYF.

This CDR3 reads CSARDPLGTSGDSYEQYF. CDR3 nucleotides: TGCAGTGCTAGAGATCCCCTAGGGACTAGCGGAGACTCCTACGAGCAGTACTTC. V gene TRBV20-1 combines with J gene TRBJ2-7; 11 nucleotides align to TRBD2. The V gene's germline CDR1 is DFQATT and CDR2 SNEGSKA (reference sequence). The J segment lost 0 bases and the V segment lost 0 bases, leaving 10 bases of the junction unmatched. CDR3 length equals 18 residues.

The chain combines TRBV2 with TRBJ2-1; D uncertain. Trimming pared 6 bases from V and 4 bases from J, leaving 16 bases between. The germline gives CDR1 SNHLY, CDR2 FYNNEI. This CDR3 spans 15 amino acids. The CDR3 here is CASSATGTTYNEQFF. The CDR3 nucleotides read TGTGCCAGCAGCGCGACGGGCACGACTTACAATGAGCAGTTCTTC.

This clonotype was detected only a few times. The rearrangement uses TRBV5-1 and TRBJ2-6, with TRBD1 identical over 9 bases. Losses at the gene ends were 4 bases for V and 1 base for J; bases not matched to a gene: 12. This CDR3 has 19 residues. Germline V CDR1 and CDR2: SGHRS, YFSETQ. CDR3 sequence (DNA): TGCGCCAGCAGCAGGACCACCGGGACAGGGTTTTCTGGGGCCAACGTCCTGACTTTC. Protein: CASSRTTGTGFSGANVLTF.

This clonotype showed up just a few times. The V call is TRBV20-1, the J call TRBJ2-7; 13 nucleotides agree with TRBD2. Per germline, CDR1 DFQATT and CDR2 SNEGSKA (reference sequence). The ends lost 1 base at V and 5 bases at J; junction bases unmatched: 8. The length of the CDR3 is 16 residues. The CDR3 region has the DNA TGCAGTGCTAGAGCCCCGGGACTAGCGGGAAAGGACGAGCAGTACTTC. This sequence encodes CSARAPGLAGKDEQYF.

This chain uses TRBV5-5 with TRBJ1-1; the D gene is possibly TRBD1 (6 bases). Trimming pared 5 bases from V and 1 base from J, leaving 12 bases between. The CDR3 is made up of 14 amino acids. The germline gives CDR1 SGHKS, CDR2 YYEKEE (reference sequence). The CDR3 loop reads CASSGDTRNTEAFF. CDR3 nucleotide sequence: TGTGCCAGCAGTGGGGACACTAGGAACACTGAAGCTTTCTTT.

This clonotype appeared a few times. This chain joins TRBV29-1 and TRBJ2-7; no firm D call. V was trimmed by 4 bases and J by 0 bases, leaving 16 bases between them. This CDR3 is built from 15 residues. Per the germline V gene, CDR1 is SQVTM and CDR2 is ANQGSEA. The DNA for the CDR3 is TGCAGCGTTGTCGGTACAGAATCGAGCTCCTACGAGCAGTACTTC. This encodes CSVVGTESSSYEQYF.

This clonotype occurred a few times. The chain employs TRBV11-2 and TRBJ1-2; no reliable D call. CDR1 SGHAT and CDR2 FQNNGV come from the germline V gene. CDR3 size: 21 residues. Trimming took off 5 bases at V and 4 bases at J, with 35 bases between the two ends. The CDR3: CASSRRRELGGYVGKGYGYTF. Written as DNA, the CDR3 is TGTGCCAGCAGCCGAAGAAGAGAACTTGGAGGCTATGTGGGGAAGGGCTATGGCTACACCTTC.

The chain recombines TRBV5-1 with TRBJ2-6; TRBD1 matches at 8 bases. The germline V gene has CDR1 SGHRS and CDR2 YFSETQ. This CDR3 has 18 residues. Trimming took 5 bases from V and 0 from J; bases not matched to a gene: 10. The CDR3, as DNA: TGCGCCAGCAGACCGCAGGGGGCGACTCCCTCTGGGGCCAACGTCCTGACTTTC. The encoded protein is CASRPQGATPSGANVLTF.

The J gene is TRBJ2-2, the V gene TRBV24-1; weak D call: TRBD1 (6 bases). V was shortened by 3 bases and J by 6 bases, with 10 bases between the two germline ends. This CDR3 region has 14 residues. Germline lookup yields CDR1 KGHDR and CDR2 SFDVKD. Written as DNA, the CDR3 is TGTGCCACCAGTGATGATAGGGGGTCCGGGGAGCTGTTTTTT. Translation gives CATSDDRGSGELFF.

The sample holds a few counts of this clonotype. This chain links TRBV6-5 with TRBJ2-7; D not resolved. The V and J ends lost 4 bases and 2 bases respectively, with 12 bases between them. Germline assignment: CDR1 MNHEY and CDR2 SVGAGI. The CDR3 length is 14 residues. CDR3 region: CASSSPTGTYEQYF. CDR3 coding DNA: TGTGCCAGCAGTTCCCCGACCGGTACCTACGAGCAGTACTTC.

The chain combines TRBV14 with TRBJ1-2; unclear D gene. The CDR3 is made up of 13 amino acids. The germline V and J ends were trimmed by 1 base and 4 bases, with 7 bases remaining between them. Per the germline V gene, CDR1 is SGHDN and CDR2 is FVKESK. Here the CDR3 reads CASSQVGRYGYTF. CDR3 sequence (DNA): TGTGCCAGCAGCCAAGTCGGACGCTATGGCTACACCTTC.

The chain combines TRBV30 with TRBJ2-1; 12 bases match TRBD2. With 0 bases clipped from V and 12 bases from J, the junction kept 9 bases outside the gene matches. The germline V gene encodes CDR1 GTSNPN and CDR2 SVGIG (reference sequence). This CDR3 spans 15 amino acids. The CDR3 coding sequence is TGTGCCTGGAGTGTATCGGCTAGCGGGAGGGTTTCGCAGTTCTTC. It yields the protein CAWSVSASGRVSQFF.

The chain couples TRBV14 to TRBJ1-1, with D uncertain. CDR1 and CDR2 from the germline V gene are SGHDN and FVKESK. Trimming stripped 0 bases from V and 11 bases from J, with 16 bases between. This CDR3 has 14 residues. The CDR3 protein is CASSQELAARGAFF. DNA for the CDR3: TGTGCCAGCAGCCAAGAGTTGGCGGCTCGCGGGGCTTTCTTT.

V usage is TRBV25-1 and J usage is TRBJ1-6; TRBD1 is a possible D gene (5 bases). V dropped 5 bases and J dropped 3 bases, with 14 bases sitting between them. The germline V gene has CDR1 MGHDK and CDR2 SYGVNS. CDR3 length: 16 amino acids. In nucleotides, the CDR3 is TGTGCCAGCAGTAATACACAGGTTGGCTATAATTCACCCCTCCACTTT. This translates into CASSNTQVGYNSPLHF.

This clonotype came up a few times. The CDR3 reads CATSAGTGGNIQYF. In nucleotides, the CDR3 is TGTGCCACCAGCGCCGGGACAGGGGGAAACATTCAGTACTTC. The V gene is TRBV15, the J gene TRBJ2-4; 11 positions agree with TRBD1. The CDR3 totals 14 residues. Germline V gene data show CDR1 as LNHNV and CDR2 as YYDKDF (reference sequence). V was clipped by 5 bases and J by 6 bases; unmatched bases: 3.

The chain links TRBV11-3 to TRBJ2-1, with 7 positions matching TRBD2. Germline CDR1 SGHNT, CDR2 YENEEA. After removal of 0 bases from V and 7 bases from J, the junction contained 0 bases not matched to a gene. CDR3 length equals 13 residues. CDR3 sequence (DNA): TGTGCCAGCAGCTTAGAAGCGGGGAATGAGCAGTTCTTC. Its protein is CASSLEAGNEQFF.

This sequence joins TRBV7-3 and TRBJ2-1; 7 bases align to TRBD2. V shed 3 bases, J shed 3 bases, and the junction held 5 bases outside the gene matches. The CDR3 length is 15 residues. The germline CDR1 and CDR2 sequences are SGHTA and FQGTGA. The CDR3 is CASSFEGTNYNEQFF. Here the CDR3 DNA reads TGTGCCAGCAGCTTCGAAGGGACTAACTACAATGAGCAGTTCTTC.

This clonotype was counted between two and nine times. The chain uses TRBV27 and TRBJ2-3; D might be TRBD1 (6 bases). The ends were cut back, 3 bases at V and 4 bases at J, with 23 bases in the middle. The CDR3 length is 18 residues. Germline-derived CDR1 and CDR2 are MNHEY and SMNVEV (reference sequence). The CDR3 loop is CASSLGREWGHHADTQYF. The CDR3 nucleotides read TGTGCCAGCAGTTTGGGCAGGGAATGGGGGCATCACGCAGATACGCAGTATTTT.

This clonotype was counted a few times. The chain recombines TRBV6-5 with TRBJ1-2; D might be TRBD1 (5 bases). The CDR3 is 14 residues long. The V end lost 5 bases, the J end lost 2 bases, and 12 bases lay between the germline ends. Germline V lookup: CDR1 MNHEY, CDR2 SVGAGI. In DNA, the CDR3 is TGTGCCAGCAGTCCAAGGGGAGGAAACTATGGCTACACCTTC. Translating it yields CASSPRGGNYGYTF.